This TCR beta chain was identified during a study of blood T cell repertoires in COVID-19 (dated by TCRdb to 2020 to 2022). About the investigation overall: Samples covering the acute and convalescent phases of COVID-19 were provided by collaborators in the United States, Italy and Spain. The prospective study material was composed of cDNA or gDNA derived from T cells, B-cell-depleted T cells, or PBMCs. Subjects who had been exposed to COVID-19, were actively infected with it, or had recovered from it provided the deeply sampled blood TCRbeta repertoires that made up the dataset. The repertoires were released in a freely available public database meant as a resource for research on the immune response to SARS-CoV-2. The samples were drawn from the first 160 participants of the ongoing ImmuneRACE study and from 950 to 1,500 subjects provided by 6 global collaborators. The sample metadata nearly always contained a de-identified subject ID, COVID-19 status, age in years and sex. Where available, HLA class I and class II types were obtained from metadata supplied by the sample provider rather than from assay-based typing. Study-wide findings and limitations: The quantity of clinical and demographic metadata differed by source and by participant and was supplied without curation.

From the cysteine up to the phenylalanine, the CDR3 has a length of 16 residues. The read is trimmed to its CDR3 DNA, 48 bases read in frame from base 1. V trim: 4 bases; J trim: 4 bases; unmatched bases: 6. From a lookup of the germline V gene, CDR1 and CDR2 are SGDLS and YYNGEE. TCRbeta CDR3 regions were amplified from genomic DNA using the immunoSEQ Assay, a bias-controlled multiplex PCR. Concerning the study's data processing: The number of nucleated cells in each sample was estimated from the amplification of reference gene primers within the assay. To quantify the absolute abundance of each unique TCRbeta CDR3 rearrangement, sequence reads were collapsed and filtered. Productive Simpson clonality was computed per sample as the square root of Simpson's diversity index over productive rearrangements. As stored in TCRdb, this immuneACCESS dataset retains in-frame rearrangements with V and J assigned. A fraction of the clones does not appear; measured against another copy, unresolved V genes explain less than half of the discrepancy, and the remainder lacks a known reason. V and J calls and clone size are as listed in that table; D and trimming were resolved from the DNA. The sample data list about 200,000 clones, and 88% of these were observed just once. Around 1.5% of the sample comes from the top ten.

Whole blood was collected in K2EDTA tubes by collaborating institutions according to the institutions' own protocols. For TCRbeta analysis, collaborators shipped samples as frozen whole blood, isolated PBMCs, or DNA extracted from either of those sample types. Remarks on this clone: It has no known antigen specificity. No base qualities exist here, and no much larger clone lies one base off it.

The sequence joins TRBV9 to TRBJ2-1, and 12 junctional nucleotides match TRBD2. The clonotype comes from a young man with active or convalescent COVID-19. Sequencing was done on a sample of peripheral blood. DNA sequence: TGTGCCAGCAGCAATGGACTAGCGGGGCGGTACAATGAGCAGTTCTTC. Translated, this gives CASSNGLAGRYNEQFF.